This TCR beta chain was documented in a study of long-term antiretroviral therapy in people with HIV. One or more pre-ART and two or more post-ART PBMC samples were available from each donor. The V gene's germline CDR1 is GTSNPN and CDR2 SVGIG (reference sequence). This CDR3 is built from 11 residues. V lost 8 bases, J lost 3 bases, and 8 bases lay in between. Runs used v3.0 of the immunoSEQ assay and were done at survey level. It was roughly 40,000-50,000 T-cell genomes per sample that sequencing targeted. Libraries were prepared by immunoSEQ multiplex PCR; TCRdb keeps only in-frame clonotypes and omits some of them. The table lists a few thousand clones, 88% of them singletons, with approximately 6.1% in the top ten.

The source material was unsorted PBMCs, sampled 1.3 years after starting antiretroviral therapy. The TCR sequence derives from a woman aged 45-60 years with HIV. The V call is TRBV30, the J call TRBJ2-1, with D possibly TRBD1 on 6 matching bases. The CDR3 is CAEGHYNEQFF. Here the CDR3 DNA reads TGTGCCGAGGGACACTACAATGAGCAGTTCTTC.